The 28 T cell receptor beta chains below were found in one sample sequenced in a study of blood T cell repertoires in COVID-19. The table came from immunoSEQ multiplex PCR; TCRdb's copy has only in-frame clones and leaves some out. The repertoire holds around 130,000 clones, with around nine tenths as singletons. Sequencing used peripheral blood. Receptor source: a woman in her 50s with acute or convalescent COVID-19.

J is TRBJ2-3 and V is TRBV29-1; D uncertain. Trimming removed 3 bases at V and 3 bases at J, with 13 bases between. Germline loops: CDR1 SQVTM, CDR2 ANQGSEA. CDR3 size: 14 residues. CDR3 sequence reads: CSVDRQYGTDTQYF. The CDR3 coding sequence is TGCAGCGTTGACAGGCAGTATGGGACAGATACGCAGTATTTT.

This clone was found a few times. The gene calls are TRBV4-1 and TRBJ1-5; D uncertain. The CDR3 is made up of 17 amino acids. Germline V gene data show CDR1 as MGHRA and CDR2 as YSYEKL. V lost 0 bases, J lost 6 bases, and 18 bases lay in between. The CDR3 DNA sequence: TGCGCCAGCAGCCAAGATAGAACGGGTGTCACAAGTCAGCCCCAGCATTTT. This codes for CASSQDRTGVTSQPQHF.

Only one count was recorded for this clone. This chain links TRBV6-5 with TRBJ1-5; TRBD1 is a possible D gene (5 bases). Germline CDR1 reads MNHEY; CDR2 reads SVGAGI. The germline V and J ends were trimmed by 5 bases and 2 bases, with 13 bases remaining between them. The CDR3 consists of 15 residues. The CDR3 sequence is CASSQTGLGNQPQHF. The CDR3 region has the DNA TGTGCCAGCAGTCAAACAGGCCTGGGCAATCAGCCCCAGCATTTT.

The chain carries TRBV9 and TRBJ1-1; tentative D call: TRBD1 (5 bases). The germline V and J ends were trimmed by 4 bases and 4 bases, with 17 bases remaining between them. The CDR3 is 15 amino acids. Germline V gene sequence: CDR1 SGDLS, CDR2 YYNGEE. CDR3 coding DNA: TGTGCCAGCAGCCCACGAGTTGGGGGGTCCACTGAAGCTTTCTTT. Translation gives CASSPRVGGSTEAFF.

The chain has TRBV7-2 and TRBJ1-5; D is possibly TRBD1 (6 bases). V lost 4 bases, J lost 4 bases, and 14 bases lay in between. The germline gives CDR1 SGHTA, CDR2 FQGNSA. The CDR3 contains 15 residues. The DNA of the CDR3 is TGTGCCAGCAGCTCGACCGGGACAACTAATCAGCCCCAGCATTTT. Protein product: CASSSTGTTNQPQHF.

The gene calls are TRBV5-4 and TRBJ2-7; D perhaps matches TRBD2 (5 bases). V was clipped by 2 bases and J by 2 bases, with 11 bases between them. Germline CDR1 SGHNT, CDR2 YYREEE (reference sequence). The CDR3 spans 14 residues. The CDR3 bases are TGTGCCAGCAGCTTAATGGAGGCCCCCTACGAGCAGTACTTC. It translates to CASSLMEAPYEQYF.

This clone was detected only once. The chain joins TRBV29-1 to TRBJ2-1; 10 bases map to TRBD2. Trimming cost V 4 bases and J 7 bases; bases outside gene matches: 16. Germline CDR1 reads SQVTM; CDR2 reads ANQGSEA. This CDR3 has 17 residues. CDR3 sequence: CSVAGDRRDSGRNEQFF. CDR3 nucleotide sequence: TGCAGCGTTGCGGGGGACAGGAGAGATAGCGGGAGGAATGAGCAGTTCTTC.

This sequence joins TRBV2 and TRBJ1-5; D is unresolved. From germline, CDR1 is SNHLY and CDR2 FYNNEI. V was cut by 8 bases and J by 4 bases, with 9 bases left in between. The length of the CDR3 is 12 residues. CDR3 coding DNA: TGTGCCAGCGCCGGGTGGAATCAGCCCCAGCATTTT. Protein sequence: CASAGWNQPQHF.

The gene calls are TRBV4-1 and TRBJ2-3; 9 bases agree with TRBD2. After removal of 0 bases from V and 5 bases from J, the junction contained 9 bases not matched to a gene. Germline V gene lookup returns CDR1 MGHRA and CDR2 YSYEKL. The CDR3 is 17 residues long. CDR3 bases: TGCGCCAGCAGCCAAGATAAGGGACTAGCTAATCAAGATACGCAGTATTTT. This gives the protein CASSQDKGLANQDTQYF.

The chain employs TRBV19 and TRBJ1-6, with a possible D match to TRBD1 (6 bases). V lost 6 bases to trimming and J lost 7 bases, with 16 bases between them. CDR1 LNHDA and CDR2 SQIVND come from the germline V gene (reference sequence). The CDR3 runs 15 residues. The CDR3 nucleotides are TGTGCCAGTAGCTGGGGGCAGGGACACAATTCACCCCTCCACTTT. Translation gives CASSWGQGHNSPLHF.

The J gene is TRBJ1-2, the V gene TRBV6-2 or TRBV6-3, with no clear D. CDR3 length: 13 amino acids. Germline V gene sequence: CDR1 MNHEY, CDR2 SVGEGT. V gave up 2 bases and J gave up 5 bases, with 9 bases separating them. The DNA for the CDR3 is TGTGCCAGCAGTTACGCGGCAGTTTATGGCTACACCTTC. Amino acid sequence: CASSYAAVYGYTF.

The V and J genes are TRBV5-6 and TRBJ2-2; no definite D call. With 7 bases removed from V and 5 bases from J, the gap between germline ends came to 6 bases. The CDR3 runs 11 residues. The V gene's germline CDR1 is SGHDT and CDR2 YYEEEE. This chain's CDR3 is CASGRTGELFF. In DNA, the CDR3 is TGTGCCAGCGGCAGGACCGGGGAGCTGTTTTTT.

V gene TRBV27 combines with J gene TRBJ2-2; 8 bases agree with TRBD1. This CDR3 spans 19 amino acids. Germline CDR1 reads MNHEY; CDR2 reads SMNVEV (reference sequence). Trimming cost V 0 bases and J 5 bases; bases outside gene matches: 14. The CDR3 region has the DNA TGTGCCAGCAGTTTATCGAATATTAGGAACAGGGGGACTACCGGGGAGCTGTTTTTT. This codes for CASSLSNIRNRGTTGELFF.

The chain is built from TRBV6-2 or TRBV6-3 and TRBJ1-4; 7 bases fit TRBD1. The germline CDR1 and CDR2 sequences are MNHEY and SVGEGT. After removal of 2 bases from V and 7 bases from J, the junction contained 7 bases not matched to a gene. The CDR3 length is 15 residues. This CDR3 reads CASSYGRDSPEKLFF. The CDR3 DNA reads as TGTGCCAGCAGTTACGGGCGGGACAGCCCTGAAAAACTGTTTTTT.

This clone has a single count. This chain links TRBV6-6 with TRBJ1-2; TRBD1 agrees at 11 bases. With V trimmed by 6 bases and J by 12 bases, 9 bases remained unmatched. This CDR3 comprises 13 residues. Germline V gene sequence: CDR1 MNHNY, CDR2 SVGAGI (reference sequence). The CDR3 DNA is TGTGCCAGCAGCCCTCCGGGACAGGGGGGGCACACCTTC. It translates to CASSPPGQGGHTF.

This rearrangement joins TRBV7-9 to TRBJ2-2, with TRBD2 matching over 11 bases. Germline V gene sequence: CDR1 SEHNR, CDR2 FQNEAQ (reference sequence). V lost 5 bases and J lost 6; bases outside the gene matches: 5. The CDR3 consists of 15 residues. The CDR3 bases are TGTGCCAGCAGCCCATTAGCGGGAGGGGCCGGGGAGCTGTTTTTT. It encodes CASSPLAGGAGELFF.

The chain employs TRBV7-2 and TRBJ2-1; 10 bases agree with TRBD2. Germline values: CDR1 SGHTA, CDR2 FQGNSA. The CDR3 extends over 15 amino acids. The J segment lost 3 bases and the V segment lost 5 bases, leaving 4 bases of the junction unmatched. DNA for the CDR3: TGTGCCAGCAGCCCCGGACTAGCGGTCTACAATGAGCAGTTCTTC. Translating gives CASSPGLAVYNEQFF.

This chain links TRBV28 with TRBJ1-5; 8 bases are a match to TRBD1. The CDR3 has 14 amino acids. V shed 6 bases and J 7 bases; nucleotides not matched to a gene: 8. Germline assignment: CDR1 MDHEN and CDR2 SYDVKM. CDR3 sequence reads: CASRADRGRQPQHF. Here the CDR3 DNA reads TGTGCCAGCAGGGCCGACAGGGGAAGGCAGCCCCAGCATTTT. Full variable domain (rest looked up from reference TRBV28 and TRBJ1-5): DVKVTQSSRYLVKRTGEKVFLECVQDMDHENMFWYRQDPGLGLRLIYFSYDVKMKEKGDIPEGYSVSREKKERFSLILESASTNQTSMYLCASRADRGRQPQHFGDGTRLSIL.

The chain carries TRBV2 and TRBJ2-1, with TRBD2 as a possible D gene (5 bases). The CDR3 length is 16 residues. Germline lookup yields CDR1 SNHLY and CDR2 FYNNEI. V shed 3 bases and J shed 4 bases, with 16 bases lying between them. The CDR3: CASSDGVGIPYNEQFF. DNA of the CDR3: TGTGCCAGCAGTGACGGTGTCGGGATCCCATACAATGAGCAGTTCTTC.

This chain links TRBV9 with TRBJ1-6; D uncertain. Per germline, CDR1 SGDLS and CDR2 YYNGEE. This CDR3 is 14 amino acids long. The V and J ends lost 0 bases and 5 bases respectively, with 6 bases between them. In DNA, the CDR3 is TGTGCCAGCAGCGTAGACCCGGATAATTCACCCCTCCACTTT. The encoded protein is CASSVDPDNSPLHF.

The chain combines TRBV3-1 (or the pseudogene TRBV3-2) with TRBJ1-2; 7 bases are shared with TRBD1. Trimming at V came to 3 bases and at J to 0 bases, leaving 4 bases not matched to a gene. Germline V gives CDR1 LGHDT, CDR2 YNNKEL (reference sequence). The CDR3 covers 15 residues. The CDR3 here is CASSQVTGANYGYTF. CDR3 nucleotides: TGTGCCAGCAGCCAGGTTACAGGGGCTAACTATGGCTACACCTTC.

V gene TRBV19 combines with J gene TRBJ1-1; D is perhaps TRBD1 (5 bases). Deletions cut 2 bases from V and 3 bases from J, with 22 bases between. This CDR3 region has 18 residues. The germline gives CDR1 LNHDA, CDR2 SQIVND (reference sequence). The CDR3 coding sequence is TGTGCCAGTAGTATACCTAACCCCGGGACTAGGGACGACACTGAAGCTTTCTTT. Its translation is CASSIPNPGTRDDTEAFF.

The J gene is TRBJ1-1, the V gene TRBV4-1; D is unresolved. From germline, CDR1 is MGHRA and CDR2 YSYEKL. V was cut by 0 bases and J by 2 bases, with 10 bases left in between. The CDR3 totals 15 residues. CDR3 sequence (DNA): TGCGCCAGCAGCCAAGATAGCGGCGGAAACACTGAAGCTTTCTTT. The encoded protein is CASSQDSGGNTEAFF.

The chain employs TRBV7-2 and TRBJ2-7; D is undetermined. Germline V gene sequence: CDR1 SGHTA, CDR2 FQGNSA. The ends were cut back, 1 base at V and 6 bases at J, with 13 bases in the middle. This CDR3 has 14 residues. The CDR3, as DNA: TGTGCCAGCAGCTTAGAGCCCTCCACCATCGAGCAGTACTTC. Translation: CASSLEPSTIEQYF.

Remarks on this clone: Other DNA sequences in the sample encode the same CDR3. Here the CDR3 reads CASSLGLAEYNEQFF. Written as DNA, the CDR3 is TGCGCCAGCAGCTTGGGACTAGCGGAGTACAATGAGCAGTTCTTC. The J gene is TRBJ2-1, the V gene TRBV5-1, with TRBD2 identical over 9 bases. Germline V lookup: CDR1 SGHRS, CDR2 YFSETQ. V dropped 0 bases and J dropped 4; count of bases not matched to a gene: 2. The CDR3 spans 15 residues.

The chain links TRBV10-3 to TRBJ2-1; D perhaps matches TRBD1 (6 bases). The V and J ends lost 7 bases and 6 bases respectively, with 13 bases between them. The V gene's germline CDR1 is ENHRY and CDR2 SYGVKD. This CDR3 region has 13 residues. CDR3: CAITQDRTNEQFF. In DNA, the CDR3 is TGTGCCATCACCCAAGACAGGACCAATGAGCAGTTCTTC.

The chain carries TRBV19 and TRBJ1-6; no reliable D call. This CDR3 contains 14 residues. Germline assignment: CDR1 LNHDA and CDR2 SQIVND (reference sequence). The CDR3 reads CATSVREQSSPLHF. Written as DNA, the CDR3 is TGTGCTACCTCTGTAAGGGAGCAGAGTTCACCCCTCCACTTT.

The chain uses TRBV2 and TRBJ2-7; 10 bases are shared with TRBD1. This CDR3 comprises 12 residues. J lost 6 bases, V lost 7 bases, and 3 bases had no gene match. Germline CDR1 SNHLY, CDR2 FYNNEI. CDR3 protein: CASTRDRGEQYF. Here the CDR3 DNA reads TGTGCCAGCACCCGGGACAGGGGCGAGCAGTACTTC. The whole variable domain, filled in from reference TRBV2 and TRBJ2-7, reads EPEVTQTPSHQVTQMGQEVILRCVPISNHLYFYWYRQILGQKVEFLVSFYNNEISEKSEIFDDQFSVERPDGSNFTLKIRSTKLEDSAMYFCASTRDRGEQYFGPGTRLTVT.